A single sample gave rise to the 11 T cell receptor beta chains below, sequenced in a study of PD-1 blockade in classical Hodgkin lymphoma. The assay was immunoSEQ multiplex PCR, and TCRdb's table has in-frame clones only and misses some. This sample has over 25,000 clones; about 81% occur once, and the top ten carry 35%. Brentuximab vedotin exposure varied, and every patient relapsed after autologous stem cell transplantation. The source was peripheral blood mononuclear cells (PBMCs), collected before the second cycle of nivolumab. The receptors were sampled from a human donor with classical Hodgkin lymphoma.

J is TRBJ2-7 and V is TRBV6-1, with D possibly being TRBD2 (5 bases). V lost 11 bases, J lost 0 bases, and 8 bases lay in between. The CDR3 contains 11 residues. CDR1 and CDR2 (germline): MNHNS, SASEGT. The CDR3 loop reads CALRDSYEQYF. The DNA of the CDR3 is TGTGCCCTGAGGGACTCCTACGAGCAGTACTTC.

This chain joins TRBV6-5 and TRBJ1-2; a possible D gene is TRBD1 (6 bases). The CDR3 extends over 14 amino acids. V dropped 0 bases and J dropped 7 bases, with 12 bases sitting between them. The germline V gene encodes CDR1 MNHEY and CDR2 SVGAGI. The CDR3 nucleotides read TGTGCCAGCAGTTACTCCTCCAGAGGGGGTGGCTACACCTTC. This gives the protein CASSYSSRGGGYTF.

This clone was seen a single time. The rearrangement uses TRBV19 and TRBJ2-3; no reliable D call. The V gene's germline CDR1 is LNHDA and CDR2 SQIVND (reference sequence). This CDR3 is built from 16 residues. The V and J ends lost 4 bases and 2 bases respectively, with 16 bases between them. The CDR3 nucleotides are TGTGCCAGTAGTAATGGCAGTCCCCAAATCACAGATACGCAGTATTTT. It is translated as CASSNGSPQITDTQYF.

This chain joins TRBV29-1 and TRBJ2-2; D is undetermined. The CDR3 spans 14 residues. Germline CDR1 is SQVTM and CDR2 is ANQGSEA. The ends were cut back, 1 base at V and 2 bases at J, with 8 bases in the middle. For the CDR3, the DNA is TGCAGCGTTGAAGCTCAGATTAACACCGGGGAGCTGTTTTTT. This sequence encodes CSVEAQINTGELFF.

The chain recombines TRBV6-4 with TRBJ2-1; 9 nucleotides align to TRBD2. CDR1 and CDR2 (germline): MRHNA, SNTAGT. This CDR3 contains 13 residues. V was clipped by 2 bases and J by 9 bases; unmatched bases: 2. This CDR3 is CASSDQLAGEQFF. The CDR3 coding sequence is TGTGCCAGCAGTGACCAACTAGCGGGTGAGCAGTTCTTC.

Note on this clone: Sequence at one end of the junction differs from germline and may be a read error. The chain carries TRBV7-7 and TRBJ2-5; TRBD2 is a possible D gene (6 bases). CDR3 length: 15 residues. CDR1 is SSHAT and CDR2 is FNYEAQ in the germline V gene (reference sequence). The CDR3 bases are TGTGCTAGCAGCTTAGCGGTCGGGGTCCAAGAGACCCAGTACTTC. It translates to CASSLAVGVQETQYF. Looking up the rest from reference TRBV7-7 and TRBJ2-5 gives the full variable domain: GAGVSQSPRYKVTKRGQDVTLRCDPISSHATLYWYQQALGQGPEFLTYFNYEAQPDKSGLPSDRFSAERPEGSISTLTIQRTEQRDSAMYRCASSLAVGVQETQYFGPGTRLLVL.

This rearrangement joins TRBV11-2 to TRBJ1-2, with 7 nucleotides matching TRBD1. V lost 5 bases, J lost 8 bases, and 5 bases stayed unmatched. The CDR3 covers 12 residues. Germline CDR1 reads SGHAT; CDR2 reads FQNNGV. The CDR3 nucleotides read TGTGCCAGCAGCACCGACAGGGTCGGCTACACCTTC. It codes for CASSTDRVGYTF.

This clone was observed a few times. V is TRBV4-3 and J is TRBJ2-7; D gene uncertain. The CDR3 is made up of 14 amino acids. CDR1 is LGHNA and CDR2 is YSLEER in the germline V gene. Trimming took 1 base from V and 2 from J, leaving 9 bases between them. Written as DNA, the CDR3 is TGCGCCAGCAGCCAAGGTGAAGCTACCTACGAGCAGTACTTC. It codes for CASSQGEATYEQYF.

The gene calls are TRBV4-3 and TRBJ2-3, with D possibly TRBD2 on 7 matching bases. Germline V gene data show CDR1 as LGHNA and CDR2 as YSLEER. V lost 3 bases, J lost 6 bases, and 16 bases lay in between. This CDR3 spans 15 amino acids. CDR3 in amino acids: CASSQDGGPFDTQYF. As DNA, the CDR3 is TGCGCCAGCAGCCAGGACGGGGGGCCTTTCGATACGCAGTATTTT.

The chain links TRBV2 to TRBJ2-1, with D perhaps TRBD1 (6 bases). This CDR3 contains 14 residues. Germline V gives CDR1 SNHLY, CDR2 FYNNEI. V was trimmed by 5 bases and J by 6 bases, leaving 14 bases between them. In DNA form, the CDR3 reads TGTGCCAGCAGTATCCGGACAGAAATCAATGAGCAGTTCTTC. It codes for CASSIRTEINEQFF.

The gene calls are TRBV28 and TRBJ1-2; TRBD1 matches at 9 bases. This CDR3 is built from 17 residues. Germline assignment: CDR1 MDHEN and CDR2 SYDVKM. The V segment lost 2 bases and the J segment 5 bases; nucleotides outside the gene matches: 12. CDR3 in DNA: TGTGCCAGCAGTTTAGGACAGGGGCCCTATAATCTATATGGCTACACCTTC. Its protein product is CASSLGQGPYNLYGYTF.